This T cell receptor (beta chain) was identified in a study of control samples from healthy donors and cancer patients. Generated by immunoSEQ multiplex PCR, the TCRdb table keeps only in-frame clones and is missing some. Of 150,000 to 200,000 clones listed, approximately 94% are singletons. This CDR3 region has 17 residues. CDR1 and CDR2 (germline): ENHRY, SYGVKD. J lost 0 bases, V lost 2 bases, and 8 bases had no gene match. The sequence was obtained from a woman under 30 in good health. Material for sequencing was blood. V and J are TRBV10-3 and TRBJ2-7; 9 nucleotides agree with TRBD2. CDR3 sequence (DNA): TGTGCCATCAGTGAGACGGCTAGCGGGGATTTCTCCTACGAGCAGTACTTC. Protein product: CAISETASGDFSYEQYF.